This is a list of T cell receptor beta chains from one sample in a study of blood T cell repertoires in COVID-19. Produced via immunoSEQ multiplex PCR; TCRdb's table is partial and in-frame only. The sample records fewer than 200,000 clones, approximately 90% being singletons. Sequencing used peripheral blood. These receptors were collected from a man aged 55 to 69 with active or convalescent COVID-19. Each CDR3 is given with its conserved first and last residue. The D gene is left open where the match is weak. Part of the rows lack a size; the others show once, few, many or a class for expanded clones.

j_gene | v_gene | d_gene | abundance | CDR3aa | CDR3nt
TRBJ2-7 | TRBV7-8 | - | - | CASSPGRSFYEQYF | TGTGCCAGCAGCCCTGGCAGGTCCTTCTACGAGCAGTACTTC
TRBJ2-4 | TRBV12-5 | - | - | CASGQYRDIQYF | TGTGCTAGTGGCCAGTACCGGGACATTCAGTACTTC
TRBJ2-7 | TRBV7-9 | - | - | CASSLVGQQGQYF | TGTGCCAGCAGCTTAGTTGGGCAGCAGGGGCAGTACTTC
TRBJ1-5 | TRBV6-2/TRBV6-3 | TRBD1 | - | CASSYLGQGGGPQHF | TGTGCCAGCAGTTACCTGGGACAGGGGGGTGGGCCCCAGCATTTT
TRBJ1-4 | TRBV2 | - | - | CASRVQVGGEKLFF | TGTGCCAGCAGAGTACAGGTCGGTGGTGAAAAACTGTTTTTT
TRBJ2-2 | TRBV7-3 | - | - | CASSAVTGELFF | TGTGCCAGCAGCGCAGTCACCGGGGAGCTGTTTTTT
TRBJ2-7 | TRBV19 | TRBD1 | - | CASSISGTGQGEQYF | TGTGCCAGTAGTATCTCCGGGACAGGGCAAGGCGAGCAGTACTTC
TRBJ1-2 | TRBV10-3 | - | - | CAISESIRAASGYTF | TGTGCCATCAGTGAGTCTATCAGGGCCGCCAGTGGCTACACCTTC
TRBJ1-6 | TRBV10-3 | TRBD1 | - | CAIRGQGAGNSPLHF | TGTGCCATCAGGGGACAGGGGGCAGGTAATTCACCCCTCCACTTT
TRBJ1-4 | TRBV19 | - | - | CASSTRGATNEKLFF | TGTGCCAGTAGTACCAGGGGTGCAACTAATGAAAAACTGTTTTTT
TRBJ2-7 | TRBV10-1 | TRBD1 | - | CASSARDRGTEQYF | TGCGCCAGCAGTGCTAGGGACAGGGGGACCGAGCAGTACTTC
TRBJ1-4 | TRBV5-1 | - | - | CASSPPGVGTTNEKLFF | TGCGCCAGCAGTCCCCCCGGGGTTGGAACAACTAATGAAAAACTGTTTTTT
TRBJ2-1 | TRBV28 | TRBD2 | - | CASRSQTSGGLFF | TGTGCCAGCAGATCCCAAACTAGCGGGGGACTGTTCTTC
TRBJ2-3 | TRBV6-4 | TRBD1 | - | CASSDGQGTDTQYF | TGTGCCAGCAGTGACGGACAGGGCACAGATACGCAGTATTTT
TRBJ2-5 | TRBV2 | TRBD1 | few | CASSKGAIQETQYF | TGTGCCAGCAGTAAGGGGGCAATCCAAGAGACCCAGTACTTC
TRBJ2-1 | TRBV7-2 | - | many | CASSETLYNEQFF | TGTGCCAGCAGCGAGACACTTTACAATGAGCAGTTCTTC
TRBJ1-2 | TRBV2 | - | - | CASAEGVALYGYTF | TGTGCCAGCGCTGAGGGGGTGGCCCTCTATGGCTACACCTTC
TRBJ1-4 | TRBV9 | TRBD1 | - | CASSPWTGGNEKLFF | TGTGCCAGCAGTCCTTGGACAGGTGGTAATGAAAAACTGTTTTTT
TRBJ1-1 | TRBV29-1 | - | - | CSARHSVNTEAFF | TGCAGCGCCCGACACTCCGTAAACACTGAAGCTTTCTTT
TRBJ1-2 | TRBV5-8 | - | - | CASTPRGENYGYTF | TGTGCCAGCACCCCACGCGGGGAGAACTATGGCTACACCTTC
TRBJ1-2 | TRBV4-1 | - | - | CASSQARRGRVNYGYTF | TGCGCCAGCAGCCAAGCCAGGCGGGGTAGGGTAAACTATGGCTACACCTTC
TRBJ1-1 | TRBV6-5 | - | - | CASSTPTGLNTEAFF | TGTGCCAGCAGTACCCCTACAGGCCTGAACACTGAAGCTTTCTTT
TRBJ1-2 | TRBV5-1 | TRBD1 | - | CASSATDRGSYGYTF | TGCGCCAGCTCTGCCACGGACAGGGGAAGCTATGGCTACACCTTC
TRBJ1-5 | TRBV28 | - | - | CASCGHSNQPQHF | TGTGCCAGCTGTGGACATAGCAATCAGCCCCAGCATTTT
TRBJ1-1 | TRBV19 | - | - | CASSLEQGNTEAFF | TGTGCCAGTAGCCTGGAACAGGGGAACACTGAAGCTTTCTTT
TRBJ2-7 | TRBV9 | - | once | CASSPEGYEQYF | TGTGCCAGCAGCCCGGAGGGGTACGAGCAGTACTTC
TRBJ1-5 | TRBV6-1 | - | - | CASSESMGNQPQHF | TGTGCCAGCAGTGAGAGTATGGGCAATCAGCCCCAGCATTTT
TRBJ2-1 | TRBV4-1 | TRBD2 | - | CASSQGVRGGAYNEQFF | TGCGCCAGCAGCCAAGGGGTTCGCGGGGGGGCTTACAATGAGCAGTTCTTC
TRBJ2-2 | TRBV10-3 | - | - | CAISAGQGWAGELFF | TGTGCCATCAGTGCCGGACAAGGGTGGGCCGGGGAGCTGTTTTTT
TRBJ2-7 | TRBV6-5 | TRBD1 | - | CASSYRTGGSYEQYF | TGTGCCAGCAGTTACCGGACAGGGGGCTCCTACGAGCAGTACTTC
TRBJ2-3 | TRBV9 | TRBD1 | - | CASSAHQTGTGLTDTQYF | TGTGCCAGCAGCGCTCATCAAACCGGGACAGGGTTAACAGATACGCAGTATTTT
TRBJ2-1 | TRBV11-2 | - | - | CASSPDSYNEQFF | TGTGCCAGCAGCCCGGACAGTTACAATGAGCAGTTCTTC
TRBJ2-7 | TRBV19 | TRBD1 | - | CASSKTGGAGYEQYF | TGTGCCAGTAGTAAAACAGGGGGCGCGGGCTACGAGCAGTACTTC
TRBJ2-1 | TRBV25-1 | TRBD1 | once | CASSALTGKNEQFF | TGTGCCAGCAGTGCCCTGACAGGGAAGAATGAGCAGTTCTTC
TRBJ2-5 | TRBV5-8 | - | - | CASSGRGRGQETQYF | TGTGCCAGCAGCGGACGGGGCAGGGGCCAAGAGACCCAGTACTTC
TRBJ1-5 | TRBV7-2 | TRBD1 | many | CASSWPTGPRNQPQHF | TGTGCCAGCAGCTGGCCGACAGGGCCCCGAAATCAGCCCCAGCATTTT
TRBJ1-1 | TRBV5-6 | - | - | CASSRIGVNTEAFF | TGTGCCAGCAGCAGAATTGGAGTGAACACTGAAGCTTTCTTT